Presented here are 2 T cell receptor beta chains from one specimen sequenced in a study of blood T cell repertoires in COVID-19. Method: immunoSEQ multiplex PCR; TCRdb's copy keeps in-frame clones and lacks some. The table has about 210,000 clones, 70% to 90% seen once. The specimen sequenced was peripheral blood. The receptors here all came from a man younger than 30 with active or convalescent COVID-19.

The chain is built from TRBV7-2 and TRBJ2-6, with 7 bases matching TRBD1. The CDR3 is made up of 16 amino acids. The germline CDR1 and CDR2 sequences are SGHTA and FQGNSA. Germline trimming cut 3 bases from V and 4 bases from J; bases unmatched to any gene: 6. The CDR3 nucleotides read TGTGCCAGCAGCTTCAACAGGGGCGCCGGGGCCAACGTCCTGACTTTC. Protein: CASSFNRGAGANVLTF.

The V call is TRBV25-1, the J call TRBJ1-2; D is perhaps TRBD1 (5 bases). Trimming removed 6 bases at V and 8 bases at J, with 16 bases between. The CDR3 has 13 amino acids. Germline CDR1 MGHDK, CDR2 SYGVNS. The CDR3 sequence: CASRPGTRGGYTF. For the CDR3, the DNA is TGTGCCAGCAGGCCGGGGACCCGGGGGGGCTACACCTTC.